The present entry profiles one T cell receptor (beta chain) with its context. As yet, its antigen is unknown. This sample was taken from a study of Ad26.COV2.S vaccination and SARS-CoV-2 variants. CDR1 is GTSNPN, CDR2 SVGIG, per germline (reference sequence). This CDR3 contains 11 residues. Deletions cut 5 bases from V and 6 bases from J, with 10 bases between. Libraries were prepared by immunoSEQ multiplex PCR; TCRdb keeps only in-frame clonotypes and omits some of them. The table has approximately 140,000 clones, more than 80% seen once. Study-wide points: Considerable breadth of spike-specific CD8+ and CD4+ T cell responses has reportedly been documented following vaccination.

V gene TRBV30 combines with J gene TRBJ1-1; no definite D call. This TCR came from a human donor who had recovered from COVID-19. The sequencing used peripheral blood, collected after recovery from COVID-19. The CDR3 here is CAWGGRAEAFF. The CDR3 DNA follows: TGTGCCTGGGGTGGGAGGGCTGAAGCTTTCTTT.